The 8 T cell receptor beta chains reported below all come from one sample, sequenced in a study of shared clonotypes between healthy human individuals. Data came from immunoSEQ multiplex PCR; TCRdb stores just in-frame clones and leaves some out. The sample shows a few hundred thousand clones, approximately 65% of them seen only once. Sequences were obtained from memory CD4+ T cells sorted from blood. Stated subset: CD45RA-negative fraction. Every receptor here comes from a man younger than 40 in good health.

This clone was seen a few times. This rearrangement joins TRBV7-9 to TRBJ1-1; tentatively, D is TRBD1 (5 bases). The CDR3 covers 11 residues. Trimming removed 10 bases at V and 11 bases at J, with 17 bases between. From germline, CDR1 is SEHNR and CDR2 FQNEAQ (reference sequence). The DNA for the CDR3 is TGTGCCATTCCGGGGCCCCGGGTGGCTTTCTTT. This sequence encodes CAIPGPRVAFF.

V gene TRBV27 combines with J gene TRBJ2-3; perhaps TRBD1 as D (6 bases). V was cut by 5 bases and J by 0 bases, with 18 bases left in between. The CDR3 consists of 17 residues. Germline V gene sequence: CDR1 MNHEY, CDR2 SMNVEV (reference sequence). The CDR3 here is CASSLQVRTVSTDTQYF. Written as DNA, the CDR3 is TGTGCCAGCAGTCTCCAAGTGCGGACAGTTAGCACAGATACGCAGTATTTT.

In this sample, this clone turned up many times. The CDR3 spells CSADRTGTNYGYTF. CDR3 DNA: TGCAGCGCTGACCGGACAGGGACGAACTATGGCTACACCTTC. V and J are TRBV29-1 and TRBJ1-2, with 8 bases identical to TRBD1. The CDR3 consists of 14 residues. V shed 7 bases, J shed 2 bases, and the junction held 9 bases outside the gene matches. Germline CDR1 is SQVTM and CDR2 is ANQGSEA.

V usage is TRBV28 and J usage is TRBJ2-1; no firm D call. The CDR3 is made up of 12 amino acids. Trimming took 2 bases from V and 2 from J, leaving 1 base between them. Germline assignment: CDR1 MDHEN and CDR2 SYDVKM. CDR3 DNA: TGTGCCAGCAGTTTACCCTACAATGAGCAGTTCTTC. It specifies CASSLPYNEQFF.

There are a few counts of this clone. The CDR3 protein is CASSFRTSIADTQYF. CDR3 in DNA: TGTGCCAGCAGTTTTAGGACTAGCATAGCAGATACGCAGTATTTT. This rearrangement joins TRBV28 to TRBJ2-3; 8 bases match TRBD2. V trimming: 3 bases; J trimming: 4 bases; junction bases outside the gene matches: 6. Germline V gene lookup returns CDR1 MDHEN and CDR2 SYDVKM. This CDR3 has 15 residues. The whole variable domain, filled in from reference TRBV28 and TRBJ2-3, reads DVKVTQSSRYLVKRTGEKVFLECVQDMDHENMFWYRQDPGLGLRLIYFSYDVKMKEKGDIPEGYSVSREKKERFSLILESASTNQTSMYLCASSFRTSIADTQYFGPGTRLTVL.

This clone was detected only once. This rearrangement joins TRBV11-2 to TRBJ2-3; D is ambiguous. This CDR3 is 16 amino acids long. V was trimmed by 0 bases and J by 2 bases, leaving 12 bases between them. Germline V gene lookup returns CDR1 SGHAT and CDR2 FQNNGV. Here the CDR3 reads CASSLDLAILTDTQYF. The CDR3 nucleotides read TGTGCCAGCAGCTTAGATCTGGCTATCCTCACAGATACGCAGTATTTT.

The chain recombines TRBV5-1 with TRBJ1-4; possible D gene TRBD1, 6 bases. Germline V gives CDR1 SGHRS, CDR2 YFSETQ. Trimming stripped 5 bases from V and 5 bases from J, with 13 bases between. The CDR3 sequence is 14 residues long. CDR3 region: CASSPGEWNEKLFF. The CDR3 bases are TGCGCCAGCAGTCCAGGGGAGTGGAATGAAAAACTGTTTTTT.

V gene TRBV19 combines with J gene TRBJ1-1, with unresolved D. The V gene lost 5 bases and the J gene lost 1 base, with 5 bases spanning the gap. The CDR3 extends over 12 amino acids. Germline CDR1 and CDR2: LNHDA and SQIVND (reference sequence). CDR3 residues: CASSYPNTEAFF. CDR3 DNA sequence: TGTGCCAGTAGTTACCCGAACACTGAAGCTTTCTTT.